This TCR beta chain is from a study of graft-versus-host responses after intestinal transplantation. The overall study: Recipients underwent multivisceral, liver-intestinal, or isolated intestinal transplants. Anti-thymocyte globulin induction, then tacrolimus and steroids for around three years, went to all recipients.

In the case of this clone: No antigen is known for it.

Assay: immunoSEQ multiplex PCR; the TCRdb copy retains only in-frame clones and omits some. The repertoire includes some 97,000 clones, roughly nine tenths of them detected once, and more than 0.75% sits in the top ten. Between the trimmed V and J ends, which lost 2 bases and 5 bases, there was a span of 7 bases. Germline V CDR1 and CDR2: GTSNPN, SVGIG (reference sequence). The CDR3 length is 13 residues. General study results and limits: Individuals who had graft-donor T cell macrochimerism had allografts that showed high graft-versus-host to host-versus-graft clonal ratios.

The starting material was unstimulated CD4+ T cells sorted from spleen or lymph node cells, obtained before transplant. This sequence joins TRBV30 and TRBJ1-6; D call uncertain. This TCR was recovered from a human donor who was the organ donor for an intestinal transplant. The CDR3 sequence is CAWSQRNNSPLHF. CDR3 nucleotide sequence: TGTGCCTGGAGTCAGCGAAATAATTCACCCCTCCACTTT.